This T cell receptor beta chain was obtained from a study of blood T cells in healthy people across ages. A second PCR of roughly 7 to 11 cycles used a sample-barcoded 5' primer and a J-beta primer mix. TCRdb re-derived calls from the 5' RACE reads in MiXCR, one entry per CDR3 protein. The data contain about 1,400,000 distinct CDR3 sequences, 45% to 70% of them seen just once; the ten biggest clones take up approximately 7%. Study results and caveats: When one million T cells were used, diversity estimates were thought to be underestimates. Donor CMV status, an unknown factor, possibly confounded changes in expanded clonotypes. Unsorted PBMCs ruled out conclusive naive versus antigen-experienced comparison.

Isolation of PBMCs gave at least 6 million cells per sample. Details on this clonotype: The antigen is not known.

V dropped 6 bases and J dropped 8 bases, with 16 bases sitting between them. Germline CDR1 reads SNHLY; CDR2 reads FYNNEI. The CDR3 consists of 13 residues. The sequence was obtained from a man aged 18 to 30 in good health. The chain joins TRBV2 to TRBJ1-2; D is unresolved. The sample taken for sequencing was blood. CDR3 sequence reads: CASSRNFRAGYTF. The DNA for the CDR3 is TGTGCCAGCAGCCGTAACTTTAGGGCCGGCTACACCTTC.